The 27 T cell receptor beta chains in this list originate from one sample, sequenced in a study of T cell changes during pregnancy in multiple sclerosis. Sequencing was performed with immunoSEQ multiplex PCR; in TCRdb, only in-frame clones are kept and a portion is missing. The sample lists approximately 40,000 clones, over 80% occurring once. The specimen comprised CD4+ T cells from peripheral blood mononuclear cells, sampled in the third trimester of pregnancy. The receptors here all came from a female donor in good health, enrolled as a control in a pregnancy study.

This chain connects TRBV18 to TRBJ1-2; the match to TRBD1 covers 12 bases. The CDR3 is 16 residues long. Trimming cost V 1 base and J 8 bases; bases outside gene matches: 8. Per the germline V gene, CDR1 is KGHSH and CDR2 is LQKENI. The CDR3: CASSPQGGQGARGYTF. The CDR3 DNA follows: TGTGCCAGCTCACCACAGGGGGGACAGGGGGCACGAGGCTACACCTTC.

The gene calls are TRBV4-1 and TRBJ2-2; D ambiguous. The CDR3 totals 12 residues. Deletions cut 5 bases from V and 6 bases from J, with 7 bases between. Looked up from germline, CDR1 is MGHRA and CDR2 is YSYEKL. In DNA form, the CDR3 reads TGCGCCAGCAGCTCTCAGGCCGGGGAGCTGTTTTTT. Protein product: CASSSQAGELFF.

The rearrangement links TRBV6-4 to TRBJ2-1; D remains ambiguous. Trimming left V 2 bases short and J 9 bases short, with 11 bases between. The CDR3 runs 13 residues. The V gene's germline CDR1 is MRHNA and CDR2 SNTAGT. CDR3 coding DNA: TGTGCCAGCAGTGACCTTCCGTACGGTGAGCAGTTCTTC. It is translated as CASSDLPYGEQFF.

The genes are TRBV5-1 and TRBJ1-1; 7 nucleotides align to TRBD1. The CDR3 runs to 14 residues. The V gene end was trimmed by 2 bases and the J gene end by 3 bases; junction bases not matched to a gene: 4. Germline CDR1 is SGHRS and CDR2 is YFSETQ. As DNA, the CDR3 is TGCGCCAGCAGCTTAGAGGGGGCCGACACTGAAGCTTTCTTT. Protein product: CASSLEGADTEAFF.

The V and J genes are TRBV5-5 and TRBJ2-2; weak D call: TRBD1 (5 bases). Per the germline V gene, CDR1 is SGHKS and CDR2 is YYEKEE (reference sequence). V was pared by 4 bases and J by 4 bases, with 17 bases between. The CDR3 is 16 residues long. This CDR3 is CASSGAVLATTGELFF. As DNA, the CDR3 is TGTGCCAGCAGCGGGGCCGTTCTCGCAACCACCGGGGAGCTGTTTTTT.

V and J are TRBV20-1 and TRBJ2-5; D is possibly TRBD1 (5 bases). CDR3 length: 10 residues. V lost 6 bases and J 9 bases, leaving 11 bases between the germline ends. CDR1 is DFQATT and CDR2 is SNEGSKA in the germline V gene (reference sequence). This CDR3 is CSAPIGAQYF. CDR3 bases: TGCAGTGCCCCCATAGGGGCCCAGTACTTC.

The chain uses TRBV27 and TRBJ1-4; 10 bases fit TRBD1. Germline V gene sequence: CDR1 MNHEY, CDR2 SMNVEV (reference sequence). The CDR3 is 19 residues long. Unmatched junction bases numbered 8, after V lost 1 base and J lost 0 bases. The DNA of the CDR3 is TGTGCCAGCAGTTTATATGGGGGACAGGGGATTACAACTAATGAAAAACTGTTTTTT. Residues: CASSLYGGQGITTNEKLFF.

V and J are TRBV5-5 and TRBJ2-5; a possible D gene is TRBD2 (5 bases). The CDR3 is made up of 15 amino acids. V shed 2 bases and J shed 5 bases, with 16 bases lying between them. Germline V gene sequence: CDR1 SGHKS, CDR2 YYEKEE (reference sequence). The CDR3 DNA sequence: TGTGCCAGCAGCTTACCGGGCCCCCGAGGGGAGACCCAGTACTTC. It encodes CASSLPGPRGETQYF. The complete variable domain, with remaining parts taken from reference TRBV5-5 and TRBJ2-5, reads DAGVTQSPTHLIKTRGQQVTLRCSPISGHKSVSWYQQVLGQGPQFIFQYYEKEERGRGNFPDRFSARQFPNYSSELNVNALLLGDSALYLCASSLPGPRGETQYFGPGTRLLVL.

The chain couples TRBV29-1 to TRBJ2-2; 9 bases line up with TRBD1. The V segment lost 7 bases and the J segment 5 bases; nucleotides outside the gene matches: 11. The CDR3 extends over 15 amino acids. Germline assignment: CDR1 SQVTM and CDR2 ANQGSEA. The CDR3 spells CSGGHGTGKTGELFF. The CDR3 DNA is TGCAGCGGTGGCCATGGGACAGGGAAGACCGGGGAGCTGTTTTTT.

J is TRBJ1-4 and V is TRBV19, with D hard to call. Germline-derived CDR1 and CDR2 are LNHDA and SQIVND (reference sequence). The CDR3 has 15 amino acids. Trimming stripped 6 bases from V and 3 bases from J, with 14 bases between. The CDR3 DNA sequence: TGTGCCAGTAGGAGGAGGGAACAGTCTAATGAAAAACTGTTTTTT. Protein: CASRRREQSNEKLFF.

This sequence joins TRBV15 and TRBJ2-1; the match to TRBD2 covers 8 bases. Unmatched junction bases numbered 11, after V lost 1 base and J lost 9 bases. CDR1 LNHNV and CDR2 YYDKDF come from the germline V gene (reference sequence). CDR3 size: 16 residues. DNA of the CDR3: TGTGCCACCAGCAGAGGAGATTTAGCGGGGAGAACTGAGCAGTTCTTC. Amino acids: CATSRGDLAGRTEQFF.

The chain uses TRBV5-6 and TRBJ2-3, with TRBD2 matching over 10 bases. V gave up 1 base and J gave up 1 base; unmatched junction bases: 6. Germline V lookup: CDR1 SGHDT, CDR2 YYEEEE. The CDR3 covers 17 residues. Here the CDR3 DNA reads TGTGCCAGCAGCTTGCTCCCCACTAGCGGGGGCACAGATACGCAGTATTTT. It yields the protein CASSLLPTSGGTDTQYF.

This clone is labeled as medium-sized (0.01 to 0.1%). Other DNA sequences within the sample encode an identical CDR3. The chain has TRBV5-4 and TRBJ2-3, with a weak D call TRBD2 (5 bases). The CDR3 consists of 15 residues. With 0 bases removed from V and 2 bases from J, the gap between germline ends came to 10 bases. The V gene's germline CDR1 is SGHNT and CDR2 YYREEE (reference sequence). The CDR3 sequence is CASSLDRGLTDTQYF. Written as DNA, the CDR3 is TGTGCCAGCAGCTTGGACCGAGGACTCACAGATACGCAGTATTTT. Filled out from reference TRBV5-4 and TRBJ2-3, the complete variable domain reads ETGVTQSPTHLIKTRGQQVTLRCSSQSGHNTVSWYQQALGQGPQFIFQYYREEENGRGNFPPRFSGLQFPNYSSELNVNALELDDSALYLCASSLDRGLTDTQYFGPGTRLTVL.

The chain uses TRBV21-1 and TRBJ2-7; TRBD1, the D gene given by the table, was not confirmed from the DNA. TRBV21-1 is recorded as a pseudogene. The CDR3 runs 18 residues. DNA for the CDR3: TGTGCCAGCCCTTGGCGGGACAGGCACTCTCCCCTCTCCTACGAGCAGTACTTC. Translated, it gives CASPWRDRHSPLSYEQYF.

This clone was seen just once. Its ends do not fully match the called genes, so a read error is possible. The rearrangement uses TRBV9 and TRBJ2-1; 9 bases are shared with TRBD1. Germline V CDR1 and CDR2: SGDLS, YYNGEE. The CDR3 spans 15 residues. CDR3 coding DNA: TGTGCCAGCAGCGCGGACAGGGGAAACTACAATGGGCAGTTCTTC. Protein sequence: CASSADRGNYNGQFF.

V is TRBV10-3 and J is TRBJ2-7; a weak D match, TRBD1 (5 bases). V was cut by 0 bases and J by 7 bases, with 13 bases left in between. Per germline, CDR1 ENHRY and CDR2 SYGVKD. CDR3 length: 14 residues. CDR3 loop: CAISESLLSGEQYF. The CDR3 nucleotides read TGTGCCATCAGTGAGTCCCTCCTGTCAGGGGAGCAGTACTTC.

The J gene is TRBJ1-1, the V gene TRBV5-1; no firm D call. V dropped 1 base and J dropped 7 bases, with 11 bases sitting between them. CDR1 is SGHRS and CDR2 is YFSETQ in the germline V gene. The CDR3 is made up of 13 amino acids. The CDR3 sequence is CASSLSVGGEAFF. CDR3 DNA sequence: TGCGCCAGCAGCTTGTCGGTCGGCGGTGAAGCTTTCTTT.

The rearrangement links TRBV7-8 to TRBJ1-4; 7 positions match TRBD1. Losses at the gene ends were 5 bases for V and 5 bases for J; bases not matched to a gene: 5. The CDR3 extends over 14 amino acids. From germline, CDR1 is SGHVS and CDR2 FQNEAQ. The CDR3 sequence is CASSAQGGNEKLFF. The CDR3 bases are TGTGCCAGCAGCGCCCAGGGGGGAAATGAAAAACTGTTTTTT.

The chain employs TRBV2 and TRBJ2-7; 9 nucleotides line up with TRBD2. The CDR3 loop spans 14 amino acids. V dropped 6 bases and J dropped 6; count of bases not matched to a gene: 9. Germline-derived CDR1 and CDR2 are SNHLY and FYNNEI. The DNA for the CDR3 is TGTGCCAGCAGGATCATTAGCGGGGGAGGCGAGCAGTACTTC. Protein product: CASRIISGGGEQYF.

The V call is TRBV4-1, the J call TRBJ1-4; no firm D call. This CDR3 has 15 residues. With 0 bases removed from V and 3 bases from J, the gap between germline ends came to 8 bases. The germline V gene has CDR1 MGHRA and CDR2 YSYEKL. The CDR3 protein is CASSQDGDPNEKLFF. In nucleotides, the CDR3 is TGCGCCAGCAGCCAAGATGGAGACCCTAATGAAAAACTGTTTTTT.

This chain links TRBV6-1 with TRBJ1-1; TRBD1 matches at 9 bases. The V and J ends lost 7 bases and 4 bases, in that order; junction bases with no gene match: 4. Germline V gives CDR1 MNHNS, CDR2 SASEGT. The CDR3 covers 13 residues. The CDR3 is CASTATGGTEAFF. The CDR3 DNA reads TGTGCCAGCACTGCGACAGGGGGCACTGAAGCTTTCTTT.

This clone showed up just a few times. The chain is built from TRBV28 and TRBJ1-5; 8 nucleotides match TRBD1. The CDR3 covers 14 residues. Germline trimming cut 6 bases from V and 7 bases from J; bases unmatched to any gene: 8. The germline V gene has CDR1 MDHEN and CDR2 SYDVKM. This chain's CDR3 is CASRYDRGRQPQHF. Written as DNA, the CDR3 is TGTGCCAGCAGATATGACAGGGGCCGACAGCCCCAGCATTTT. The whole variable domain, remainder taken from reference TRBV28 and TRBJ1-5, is DVKVTQSSRYLVKRTGEKVFLECVQDMDHENMFWYRQDPGLGLRLIYFSYDVKMKEKGDIPEGYSVSREKKERFSLILESASTNQTSMYLCASRYDRGRQPQHFGDGTRLSIL.

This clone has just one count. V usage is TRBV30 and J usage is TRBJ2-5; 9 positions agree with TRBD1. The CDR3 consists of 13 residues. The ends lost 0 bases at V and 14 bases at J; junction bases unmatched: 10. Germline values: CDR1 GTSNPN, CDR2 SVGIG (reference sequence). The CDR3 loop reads CAWSVRGTGKVYF. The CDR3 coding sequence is TGTGCCTGGAGTGTACGGGGGACAGGGAAAGTCTACTTC.

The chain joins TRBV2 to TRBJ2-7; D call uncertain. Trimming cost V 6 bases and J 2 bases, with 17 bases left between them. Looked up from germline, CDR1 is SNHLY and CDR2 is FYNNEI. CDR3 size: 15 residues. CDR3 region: CASRPPILSAYEQYF. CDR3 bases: TGTGCCAGCAGACCTCCTATCTTATCTGCCTACGAGCAGTACTTC.

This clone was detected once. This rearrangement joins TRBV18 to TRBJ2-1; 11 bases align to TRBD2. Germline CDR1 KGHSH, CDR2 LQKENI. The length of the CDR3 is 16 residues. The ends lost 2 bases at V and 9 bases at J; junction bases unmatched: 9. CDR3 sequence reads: CASSPTASGGQGEQFF. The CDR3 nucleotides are TGTGCCAGCTCACCAACAGCTAGCGGGGGGCAGGGTGAGCAGTTCTTC. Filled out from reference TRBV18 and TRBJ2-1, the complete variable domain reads NAGVMQNPRHLVRRRGQEARLRCSPMKGHSHVYWYRQLPEEGLKFMVYLQKENIIDESGMPKERFSAEFPKEGPSILRIQQVVRGDSAAYFCASSPTASGGQGEQFFGPGTRLTVL.

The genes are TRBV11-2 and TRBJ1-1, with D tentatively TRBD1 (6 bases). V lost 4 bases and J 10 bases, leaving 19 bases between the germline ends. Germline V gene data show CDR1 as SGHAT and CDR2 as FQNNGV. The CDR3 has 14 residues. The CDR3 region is CASSSPRRGSGAFF. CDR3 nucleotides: TGTGCCAGCAGCTCGCCCCGCAGGGGATCGGGAGCTTTCTTT. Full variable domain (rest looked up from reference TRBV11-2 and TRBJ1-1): EAGVAQSPRYKIIEKRQSVAFWCNPISGHATLYWYQQILGQGPKLLIQFQNNGVVDDSQLPKDRFSAERLKGVDSTLKIQPAKLEDSAVYLCASSSPRRGSGAFFGQGTRLTVV.

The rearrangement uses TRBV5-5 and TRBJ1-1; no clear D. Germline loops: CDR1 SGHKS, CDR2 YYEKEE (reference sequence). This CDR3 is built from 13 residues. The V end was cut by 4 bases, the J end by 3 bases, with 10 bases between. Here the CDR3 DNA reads TGTGCCAGCAGCCCAGGAGCGGACACTGAAGCTTTCTTT. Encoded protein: CASSPGADTEAFF.